Described below is a single TCR beta chain sequence and its context. Its antigen remains unidentified. No base-level quality is on record; no much larger clone is a single base apart. CDR1 and CDR2 were assigned from the germline V gene as MGHDK and SYGVNS. The CDR3 runs 13 amino acids, cysteine and phenylalanine included. Only CDR3 DNA is held: 39 bases, read in frame from base 1. The junction shows trimming of 3 bases on V and 4 bases on J, plus 9 bases between the germline ends. The data are from a study of OX40 agonist ivuxolimab in advanced cancers. Regarding the complete study: Ivuxolimab was an agonistic, fully human IgG2 monoclonal antibody directed against OX40 (CD134), a costimulatory receptor. Intravenous ivuxolimab was administered to patients every 2 weeks at six dose levels: 0.01, 0.1, 0.3, 1.5, 3 and 10 mg/kg. Of the roughly 51 dose-escalation patients, hepatocellular carcinoma was present in 19, melanoma in some 15, renal cell carcinoma in 9 and head and neck cancer in 9. A male proportion of roughly 80% and a mean age of approximately 62 years, ranging from about 20 to 85, were recorded for the dose-escalation cohort. Prior anti-PD-1, anti-PD-L1 or anti-CTLA-4 therapy was permitted, and checkpoint inhibitors had been received by 30% to 40% of dose-escalation patients. Three dose-escalation patients achieved partial responses, one with hepatocellular carcinoma and two with cutaneous melanoma. Peripheral TCRbeta sequencing aimed to test whether ivuxolimab altered TCR sequence diversity and caused clonal T-cell expansion. The paper reports the monotherapy dose-escalation portion (N of about 50 patients) of the phase I ivuxolimab trial.

Here is what the overall study found, with its caveats: After ivuxolimab, more expanded clones were found on average in CD8+ T cells than in CD4+ T cells. Low levels of normalized T-cell clonal expansion were also shown by some nonresponding patients. The antigen specificity of the peripheral T cells that underwent clonal expansion was not determined. Partial responders in the 0.1-3.0 mg/kg groups had among the lowest normalized peripheral clonal expansion, especially among CD8+ T cells. At doses of 0.1 to 3.0 mg/kg, clonal expansion of both CD4+ and CD8+ T cells in blood was seen between baseline and week 6.

Genomic DNA was isolated from the sorted cells so that the TCRbeta CDR3 region could be sequenced. TCRbeta CDR3 regions were sequenced using the immunoSEQ Assay. TCRdb stores this immuneACCESS table with in-frame sequences only. Part of the clones is absent; in the studies checked, under half of the shortfall reflects unresolved V genes, and no reason is known for the rest. Counted in this sample were around 94,000 clones; around 87% of them appeared once. The ten largest clones capture 0.31% of the sample. The trial excluded patients who had a history of autoimmune disease or were on systemic immunosuppression. Peripheral blood for TCR sequencing was collected from all dose cohorts at baseline, on cycle 4 day 1, and on cycle 7 day 1. The samples were drawn from a first-in-human, open-label, multicenter phase I dose-escalation trial of ivuxolimab. Adults with locally advanced or metastatic melanoma, renal cell, hepatocellular, or head and neck squamous cell carcinoma were enrolled in the trial. Before TCR sequencing, CD4+ and CD8+ T cells were separately sorted from peripheral blood.

Recombination joined TRBV25-1 with TRBJ1-2; tentative D gene TRBD1, with 5 bases matching. This sequence was found in an adult with an advanced solid tumor such as melanoma, head and neck, liver or kidney cancer. The source was CD4+ or CD8+ T cells sorted from blood, collected in a trial of the OX40 agonist ivuxolimab. DNA sequence: TGTGCCAGCAGTGAGGCGACAGCCTATGGCTACACCTTC. The resulting protein is CASSEATAYGYTF.